This T cell receptor beta chain was sequenced during a study of blood T cell repertoires in COVID-19. Study-level information: Both acute and convalescent COVID-19 samples were obtained from the United States, Italy and Spain. Sources were T cells, B-cell-depleted T cells, or PBMCs; the material itself was cDNA or gDNA.

This clone was found once. Profiling relied on immunoSEQ multiplex PCR, and the TCRdb table lists in-frame clones only, not all of them. The table includes 300,000 to 450,000 clones, 85% detected once. Per germline, CDR1 MNHEY and CDR2 SVGAGI. CDR3 length: 14 residues. V shed 6 bases and J 2 bases; nucleotides not matched to a gene: 2. The receptor was isolated from a woman under 30 with acute or convalescent COVID-19. V gene TRBV6-5 combines with J gene TRBJ1-5; 9 nucleotides line up with TRBD1. Material for sequencing was peripheral blood. CDR3 region: CASRQGAGNQPQHF. As DNA, the CDR3 is TGTGCCAGCAGACAGGGGGCCGGCAATCAGCCCCAGCATTTT.